These 32 T cell receptor beta chains were all obtained from the same sample, sequenced in a study of Graves' ophthalmopathy and Graves' hyperthyroidism (dated by TCRdb to between 2018 and 2020). Data came from an Illumina HiSeq 2000. TCR beta CDR3 regions were amplified from RNA transcripts for repertoire sequencing. The first round was an RT-PCR using HTBI primers with the Qiagen OneStep RT-PCR kit, and this first round was followed by a second-round multiplex PCR, then size selection and purification. TCRdb redid the processing of the public reads, applying fastp at Q25 and MiXCR, and retained in-frame beta chains. CDR3 protein duplicates are merged, each entry listing the most common genes and DNA. The sample profile shows approximately 700,000 distinct CDR3 sequences; about 41% of them were found once. About 3.3% of the sample is in the top ten clones. What was sequenced was peripheral blood. These receptor sequences come from an adult man with Graves' ophthalmopathy.

This clonotype was seen only a few times. CDR3 coding DNA: TGTGCCAGCTCACCGGGCCTGGGTGATGGCGAGACCCAGTACTTC. Protein: CASSPGLGDGETQYF. The J gene is TRBJ2-5, the V gene TRBV18; D is unresolved. V dropped 3 bases and J dropped 5 bases, with 16 bases sitting between them. Germline V gene sequence: CDR1 KGHSH, CDR2 LQKENI. The CDR3 extends over 15 amino acids.

A word on this clonotype: At one of its ends the junction is not consistent with the germline gene, which may arise from a read error. The V and J genes are TRBV10-3 and TRBJ2-7, with unresolved D. Germline CDR1 and CDR2: ENHRY and SYGVKD. This CDR3 has 15 residues. CDR3 sequence: CASSETPTLTYEQYF. For the CDR3, the DNA is TGTGCCAGCAGTGAAACCCCGACATTAACCTACGAGCAGTACTTC.

A single count supports this clonotype. The gene calls are TRBV5-1 and TRBJ2-5; D perhaps matches TRBD2 (5 bases). Germline CDR1 SGHRS, CDR2 YFSETQ. Trimming removed 0 bases from V and 6 bases from J, with 15 bases in between. This CDR3 has 15 residues. CDR3 sequence: CASSLEQRARKTQYF. CDR3 sequence (DNA): TGCGCCAGCAGCTTGGAACAGAGGGCGCGTAAGACCCAGTACTTC.

The table lists this clonotype with a few counts. The germline gene is not matched at one end of the junction; a read error may be the cause. The chain couples TRBV10-3 to TRBJ2-7, with unresolved D. The germline V gene has CDR1 ENHRY and CDR2 SYGVKD. The CDR3 is 13 amino acids. For the CDR3, the DNA is TGTGCCAGCAGTATTACCGGCGGTAACGAGCAGTACTTC. Its translation: CASSITGGNEQYF.

The rearrangement joins TRBV5-1 to TRBJ2-7; D may be TRBD1 or TRBD2 (5 bases each). The V and J ends lost 4 bases and 2 bases respectively, with 16 bases between them. The CDR3 is made up of 15 amino acids. Germline CDR1 is SGHRS and CDR2 is YFSETQ. The CDR3 protein is CASSPPRDRTYEQYF. CDR3 in DNA: TGCGCCAGCAGCCCCCCCCGGGACCGTACCTACGAGCAGTACTTC.

This clonotype appeared many times. V gene TRBV20-1 combines with J gene TRBJ2-5; D is perhaps TRBD1 or TRBD2 (5 bases each). The CDR3 has 15 amino acids. Germline CDR1 reads DFQATT; CDR2 reads SNEGSKA (reference sequence). V was trimmed by 6 bases and J by 2 bases, leaving 19 bases between them. In nucleotides, the CDR3 is TGCAGTGCCTTAGAGGGAACAGGCCCGCAAGAGACCCAGTACTTC. It translates to CSALEGTGPQETQYF.

Regarding this clonotype: One end of the junction does not line up with germline, which may come from a read error. The chain links TRBV27 to TRBJ1-1; D gene uncertain. Germline V gives CDR1 MNHEY, CDR2 SMNVEV (reference sequence). This CDR3 is built from 15 residues. Here the CDR3 reads CASSLSRSGYTEASF. The DNA of the CDR3 is TGTGCCAGCAGTTTATCGCGGAGCGGGTACACTGAAGCTTCCTTT.

The chain joins TRBV29-1 to TRBJ1-1; D gene unclear. The ends were cut back, 0 bases at V and 1 base at J, with 6 bases in the middle. The CDR3 length is 13 residues. Germline V gene lookup returns CDR1 SQVTM and CDR2 ANQGSEA. CDR3 sequence reads: CSVEENGNTEAFF. The CDR3 DNA follows: TGCAGCGTTGAAGAAAACGGGAACACTGAAGCTTTCTTT.

The rearrangement joins TRBV4-2 to TRBJ2-7; 7 bases agree with TRBD1. Losses at the gene ends were 2 bases for V and 2 bases for J; bases not matched to a gene: 3. From germline, CDR1 is LGHNA and CDR2 YNFKEQ. The CDR3 totals 14 residues. In DNA, the CDR3 is TGTGCCAGCAGCCAAAGGGGGACAGCCTACGAGCAGTACTTC. Translated, it gives CASSQRGTAYEQYF.

This clonotype was picked up many times. The V and J genes are TRBV9 and TRBJ2-5; D is possibly TRBD1 or TRBD2 (6 bases each). Trimming left V 4 bases short and J 4 bases short, with 14 bases between. The germline V gene encodes CDR1 SGDLS and CDR2 YYNGEE. The CDR3 is 14 amino acids. In DNA form, the CDR3 reads TGTGCCAGCAGCCCCCTCGGGGGCCGAGAGACCCAGTACTTC. Translating gives CASSPLGGRETQYF.

This clonotype was seen many times. CDR3 nucleotide sequence: TGTGCCAGCAGCGACACTAATGGGCGCGGCTACACCTTC. This sequence encodes CASSDTNGRGYTF. The V gene is TRBV11-3, the J gene TRBJ1-2; D unclear. V shed 5 bases and J shed 8 bases, with 15 bases lying between them. CDR3 size: 13 residues. Germline values: CDR1 SGHNT, CDR2 YENEEA.

The chain joins TRBV24-1 to TRBJ2-1; the match to TRBD2 covers 9 bases. The CDR3 runs to 15 residues. Germline V lookup: CDR1 KGHDR, CDR2 SFDVKD. With 4 bases clipped from V and 3 bases from J, the junction kept 3 bases outside the gene matches. The CDR3: CATSEVSGGYNEQFF. The CDR3 bases are TGTGCCACCAGTGAAGTTAGCGGGGGCTACAATGAGCAGTTCTTC.

This clonotype was counted many times. This chain links TRBV19 with TRBJ1-1; no reliable D call. CDR1 LNHDA and CDR2 SQIVND come from the germline V gene (reference sequence). This CDR3 is built from 13 residues. V was pared by 3 bases and J by 1 base, with 6 bases between. Here the CDR3 reads CASSITTNTEAFF. CDR3 DNA sequence: TGTGCCAGTAGTATTACAACGAACACTGAAGCTTTCTTT.

The chain carries TRBV29-1 and TRBJ1-2; a weak D match, TRBD1 (6 bases). The CDR3 contains 13 residues. Trimming removed 4 bases from V and 4 bases from J, with 13 bases in between. Germline values: CDR1 SQVTM, CDR2 ANQGSEA. The CDR3 sequence is CSVGGGGLYGYTF. DNA for the CDR3: TGCAGCGTTGGGGGGGGGGGCCTCTATGGCTACACCTTC. The complete variable domain, with remaining parts taken from reference TRBV29-1 and TRBJ1-2, reads SAVISQKPSRDICQRGTSLTIQCQVDSQVTMMFWYRQQPGQSLTLIATANQGSEATYESGFVIDKFPISRPNLTFSTLTVSNMSPEDSSIYLCSVGGGGLYGYTFGSGTRLTVV.

Many counts were recorded for this clonotype. V and J are TRBV9 and TRBJ2-2, with D perhaps matching TRBD1 (6 bases). This CDR3 has 16 residues. The V end was cut by 0 bases, the J end by 5 bases, with 14 bases between. Germline V gene lookup returns CDR1 SGDLS and CDR2 YYNGEE. The CDR3 reads CASSVVPQQGTGELFF. Here the CDR3 DNA reads TGTGCCAGCAGCGTAGTTCCCCAACAGGGTACCGGGGAGCTGTTTTTT.

This clonotype appeared many times. The chain links TRBV20-1 to TRBJ2-5; 12 bases are a match to TRBD1. Germline V gives CDR1 DFQATT, CDR2 SNEGSKA (reference sequence). After removal of 6 bases from V and 1 base from J, the junction contained 3 bases not matched to a gene. CDR3 size: 14 residues. The CDR3 region has the DNA TGCAGTGCGTGGGACAGGGGGCCCCAAGAGACCCAGTACTTC. Amino acids: CSAWDRGPQETQYF.

The chain has TRBV5-5 and TRBJ2-7; 9 positions match TRBD1. V trimming: 5 bases; J trimming: 2 bases; junction bases outside the gene matches: 11. The CDR3 runs 16 residues. Germline CDR1 and CDR2: SGHKS and YYEKEE (reference sequence). The CDR3 sequence: CASRGPPGTGTYEQYF. The DNA for the CDR3 is TGTGCCAGCAGAGGGCCCCCCGGGACAGGGACCTACGAGCAGTACTTC.

The chain couples TRBV19 to TRBJ2-7, with D possibly TRBD2 on 5 matching bases. V gave up 6 bases and J gave up 7 bases, with 16 bases separating them. The CDR3 loop spans 13 amino acids. CDR1 and CDR2 (germline): LNHDA, SQIVND (reference sequence). The CDR3 is CASRSSIGSEQYF. The CDR3 region has the DNA TGTGCCAGTAGGTCCAGTATAGGGAGTGAGCAGTACTTC.

In this sample, this clonotype turned up many times. This chain joins TRBV24-1 and TRBJ1-2; 9 bases map to TRBD1. J lost 4 bases, V lost 3 bases, and 5 bases had no gene match. This CDR3 comprises 15 residues. The germline gives CDR1 KGHDR, CDR2 SFDVKD. CDR3 region: CATSDRDRDAYGYTF. The CDR3 bases are TGTGCCACCAGTGATCGGGACAGGGATGCCTATGGCTACACCTTC.

The rearrangement joins TRBV29-1 to TRBJ2-7; no clear D gene. The CDR3 totals 12 residues. Germline V gene lookup returns CDR1 SQVTM and CDR2 ANQGSEA. The CDR3 sequence: CTSDPSSYEQYF. The CDR3 DNA sequence: TGCACCAGTGATCCTTCCTCCTACGAGCAGTACTTC.

This clonotype was seen a handful of times. The chain is built from TRBV14 and TRBJ1-2, with TRBD1 matching over 9 bases. Germline trimming cut 2 bases from V and 4 bases from J; bases unmatched to any gene: 5. This CDR3 has 15 amino acids. Germline V CDR1 and CDR2: SGHDN, FVKESK. CDR3 DNA: TGTGCCAGCAGCCAAAGGGGGACAGGGCTCTATGGCTACACCTTC. Translating it yields CASSQRGTGLYGYTF. The whole variable domain, filled in from reference TRBV14 and TRBJ1-2, reads EAGVTQFPSHSVIEKGQTVTLRCDPISGHDNLYWYRRVMGKEIKFLLHFVKESKQDESGMPNNRFLAERTGGTYSTLKVQPAELEDSGVYFCASSQRGTGLYGYTFGSGTRLTVV.

The chain links TRBV7-9 to TRBJ2-7; D not certain. The germline V gene has CDR1 SEHNR and CDR2 FQNEAQ (reference sequence). Trimming removed 4 bases from V and 2 bases from J, with 12 bases in between. This CDR3 is 14 amino acids long. The CDR3 DNA follows: TGTGCCAGCAGCTCCGAGTCATCTGCCTACGAGCAGTACTTC. Protein: CASSSESSAYEQYF.

The V gene is TRBV4-1, the J gene TRBJ2-7; 13 positions match TRBD2. Germline V gives CDR1 MGHRA, CDR2 YSYEKL. Trimming took 0 bases from V and 3 from J; bases not matched to a gene: 2. There are 16 residues in the CDR3. The chain's CDR3 is CASSQEGLAGVYEQYF. CDR3 sequence (DNA): TGCGCCAGCAGCCAAGAAGGACTAGCGGGAGTCTACGAGCAGTACTTC.

The chain links TRBV2 to TRBJ2-5, with D maybe TRBD1 (8 bases). CDR3 length equals 15 residues. Trimming left V 6 bases short and J 1 base short, with 15 bases between. Germline assignment: CDR1 SNHLY and CDR2 FYNNEI. The CDR3 bases are TGTGCCAGCAGAGAAAACAGGGGGGGCCAAGAGACCCAGTACTTC. This gives the protein CASRENRGGQETQYF.

This clonotype was seen a single time. The chain is built from TRBV29-1 and TRBJ2-5; 11 bases are a match to TRBD2. The CDR3 is made up of 15 amino acids. From germline, CDR1 is SQVTM and CDR2 ANQGSEA. V shed 4 bases, J shed 2 bases, and the junction held 6 bases outside the gene matches. CDR3 loop: CSVGLAGQPQETQYF. The CDR3 DNA sequence: TGCAGCGTTGGACTAGCGGGACAGCCTCAAGAGACCCAGTACTTC.

This clonotype was seen many times. The CDR3 loop is CASSVGWSEKLFF. The CDR3 region has the DNA TGTGCCAGCAGTGTTGGGTGGAGTGAAAAACTGTTTTTT. J is TRBJ1-4 and V is TRBV2; D call uncertain. The V gene's germline CDR1 is SNHLY and CDR2 FYNNEI. Trimming pared 4 bases from V and 7 bases from J, leaving 10 bases between. This CDR3 spans 13 amino acids.

This CDR3 reads CSVEGREGANVLTF. DNA for the CDR3: TGCAGCGTTGAAGGGCGGGAGGGCGCCAACGTCCTGACTTTC. The chain links TRBV29-1 to TRBJ2-6, with 9 bases lining up with TRBD2. Germline lookup yields CDR1 SQVTM and CDR2 ANQGSEA. The CDR3 totals 14 residues. V gave up 1 base and J gave up 7 bases; unmatched junction bases: 2.

This clonotype was seen at least ten times. The chain carries TRBV10-2 and TRBJ2-2, with TRBD2 identical over 11 bases. The CDR3 runs 16 residues. The germline gives CDR1 WSHSY, CDR2 SAAADI. V lost 3 bases and J lost 4; bases outside the gene matches: 4. The CDR3 nucleotides read TGCGCCAGCAGTGAACCGGGACTAGCGGCCACCGGGGAGCTGTTTTTT. Protein product: CASSEPGLAATGELFF.

V is TRBV20-1 and J is TRBJ2-5; 8 bases agree with TRBD1. Germline trimming cut 6 bases from V and 9 bases from J; bases unmatched to any gene: 15. The CDR3 has 14 residues. Per the germline V gene, CDR1 is DFQATT and CDR2 is SNEGSKA (reference sequence). DNA for the CDR3: TGCAGTGCCCGGAGGCAGGGGGCGGCTCAGCCCCAGTACTTC. Translating gives CSARRQGAAQPQYF.

Points on this clonotype: One base away lies a much larger clone, so this may be a sequencing read error. The rearrangement joins TRBV7-3 to TRBJ2-5, with 7 nucleotides matching TRBD1. The V gene's germline CDR1 is SGHTA and CDR2 FQGTGA. V gave up 5 bases and J gave up 2 bases; unmatched junction bases: 14. The CDR3 loop spans 17 amino acids. DNA of the CDR3: TGTGCCAGCAGCCCAAGTGAGACAGGGACGATACAAGAGACCCAGTACTTC. This gives the protein CASSPSETGTIQETQYF.

The V call is TRBV19, the J call TRBJ1-1; D gene uncertain. Trimming left V 11 bases short and J 1 base short, with 20 bases between. CDR1 and CDR2 from the germline V gene are LNHDA and SQIVND (reference sequence). The CDR3 length is 15 residues. The CDR3 loop reads CAWGERTYPNTEAFF. CDR3 DNA: TGTGCCTGGGGAGAGAGGACCTATCCGAACACTGAAGCTTTCTTT.

J is TRBJ2-7 and V is TRBV7-8, with 8 positions matching TRBD2. Trimming cost V 7 bases and J 10 bases; bases outside gene matches: 6. The germline V gene encodes CDR1 SGHVS and CDR2 FQNEAQ. This CDR3 contains 11 residues. Here the CDR3 DNA reads TGTGCCAGCACTTCCGGGGGGGACCAGTACTTC. Residues: CASTSGGDQYF.